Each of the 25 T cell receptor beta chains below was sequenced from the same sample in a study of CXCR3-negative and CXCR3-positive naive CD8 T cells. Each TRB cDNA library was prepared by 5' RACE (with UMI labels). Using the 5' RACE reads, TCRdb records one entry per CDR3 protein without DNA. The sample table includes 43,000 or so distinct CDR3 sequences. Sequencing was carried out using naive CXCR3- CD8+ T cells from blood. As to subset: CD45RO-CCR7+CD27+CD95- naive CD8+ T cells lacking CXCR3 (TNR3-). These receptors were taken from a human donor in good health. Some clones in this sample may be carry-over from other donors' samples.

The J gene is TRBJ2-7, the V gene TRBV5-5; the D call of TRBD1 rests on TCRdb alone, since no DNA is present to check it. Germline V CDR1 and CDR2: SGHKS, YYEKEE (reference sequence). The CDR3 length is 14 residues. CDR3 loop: CASSLETGWDEQYF.

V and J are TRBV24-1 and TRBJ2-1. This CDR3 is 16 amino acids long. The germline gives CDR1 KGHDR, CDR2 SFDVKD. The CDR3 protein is CATSDFVRSSYNEQFF.

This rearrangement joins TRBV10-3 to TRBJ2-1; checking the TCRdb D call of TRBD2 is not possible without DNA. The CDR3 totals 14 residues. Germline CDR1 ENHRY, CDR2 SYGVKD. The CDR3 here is CAISDEREVNEQFF.

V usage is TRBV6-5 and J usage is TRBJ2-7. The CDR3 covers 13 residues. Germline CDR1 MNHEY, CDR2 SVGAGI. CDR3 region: CASSLSMQYEQYF.

CDR3 loop: CASSSTGSDSPLHF. V usage is TRBV7-3 and J usage is TRBJ1-6; TCRdb's D call, TRBD1, is unchecked because there is no DNA. CDR3 length equals 14 residues. Germline V gene sequence: CDR1 SGHTA, CDR2 FQGTGA. The complete variable domain, with remaining parts taken from reference TRBV7-3 and TRBJ1-6, reads GAGVSQTPSNKVTEKGKYVELRCDPISGHTALYWYRQSLGQGPEFLIYFQGTGAADDSGLPNDRFFAVRPEGSVSTLKIQRTERGDSAVYLCASSSTGSDSPLHFGNGTRLTVT.

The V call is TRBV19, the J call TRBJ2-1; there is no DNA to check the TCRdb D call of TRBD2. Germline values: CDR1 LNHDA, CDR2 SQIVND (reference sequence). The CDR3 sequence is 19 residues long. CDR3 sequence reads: CASSIDRTSSGRSYNEQFF.

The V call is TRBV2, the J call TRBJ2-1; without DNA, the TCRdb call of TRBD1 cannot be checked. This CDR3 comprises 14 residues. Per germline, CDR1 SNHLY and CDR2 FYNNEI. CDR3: CASSEERDYNEQFF.

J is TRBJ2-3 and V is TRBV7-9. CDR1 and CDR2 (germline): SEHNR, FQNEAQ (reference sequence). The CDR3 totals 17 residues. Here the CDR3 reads CASSLALAALITDTQYF. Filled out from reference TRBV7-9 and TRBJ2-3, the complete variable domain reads DTGVSQNPRHKITKRGQNVTFRCDPISEHNRLYWYRQTLGQGPEFLTYFQNEAQLEKSRLLSDRFSAERPKGSFSTLEIQRTEQGDSAMYLCASSLALAALITDTQYFGPGTRLTVL.

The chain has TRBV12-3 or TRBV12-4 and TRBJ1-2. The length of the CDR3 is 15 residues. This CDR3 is CASRAGLGLYYGYTF.

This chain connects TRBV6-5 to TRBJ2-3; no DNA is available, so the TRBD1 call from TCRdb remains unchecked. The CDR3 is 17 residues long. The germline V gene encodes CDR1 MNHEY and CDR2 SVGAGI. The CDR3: CASSYPGQGGPTDTQYF.

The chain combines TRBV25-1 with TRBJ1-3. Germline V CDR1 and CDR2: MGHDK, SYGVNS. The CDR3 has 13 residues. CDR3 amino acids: CASSDFPGNTIYF.

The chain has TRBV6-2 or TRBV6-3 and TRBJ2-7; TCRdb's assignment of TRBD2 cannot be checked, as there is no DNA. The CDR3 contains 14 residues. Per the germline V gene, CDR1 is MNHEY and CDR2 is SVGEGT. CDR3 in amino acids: CATRALTGYFEQYF.

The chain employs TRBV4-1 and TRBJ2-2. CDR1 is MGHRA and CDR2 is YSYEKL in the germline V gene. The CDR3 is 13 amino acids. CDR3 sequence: CASSQKYTGELFF.

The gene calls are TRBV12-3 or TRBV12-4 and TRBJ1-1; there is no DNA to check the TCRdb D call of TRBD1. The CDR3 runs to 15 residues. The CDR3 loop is CASSRTLQGVNEAFF.

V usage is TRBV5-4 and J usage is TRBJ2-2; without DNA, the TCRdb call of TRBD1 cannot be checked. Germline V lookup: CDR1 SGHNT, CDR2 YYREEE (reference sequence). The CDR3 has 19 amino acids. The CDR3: CASSSNIVFRGDVTGELFF.

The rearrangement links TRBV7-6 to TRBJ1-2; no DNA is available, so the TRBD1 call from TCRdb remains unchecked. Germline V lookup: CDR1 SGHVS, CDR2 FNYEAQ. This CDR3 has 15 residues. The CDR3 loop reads CASSLGQESSYGYTF.

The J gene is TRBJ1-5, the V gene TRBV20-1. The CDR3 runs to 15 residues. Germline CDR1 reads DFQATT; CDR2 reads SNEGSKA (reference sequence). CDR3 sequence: CSARRLDYGNQPQHF.

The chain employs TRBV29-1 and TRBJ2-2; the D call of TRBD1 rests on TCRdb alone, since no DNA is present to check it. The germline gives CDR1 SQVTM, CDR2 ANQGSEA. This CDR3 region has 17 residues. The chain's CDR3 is CSAHLLGDTPNTGELFF.

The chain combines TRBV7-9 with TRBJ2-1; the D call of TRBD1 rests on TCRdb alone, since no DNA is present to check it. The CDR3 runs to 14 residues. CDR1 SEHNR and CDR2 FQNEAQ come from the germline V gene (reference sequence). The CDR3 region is CASIPSLGGNEQFF. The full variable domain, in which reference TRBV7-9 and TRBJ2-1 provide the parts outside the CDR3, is DTGVSQNPRHKITKRGQNVTFRCDPISEHNRLYWYRQTLGQGPEFLTYFQNEAQLEKSRLLSDRFSAERPKGSFSTLEIQRTEQGDSAMYLCASIPSLGGNEQFFGPGTRLTVL.

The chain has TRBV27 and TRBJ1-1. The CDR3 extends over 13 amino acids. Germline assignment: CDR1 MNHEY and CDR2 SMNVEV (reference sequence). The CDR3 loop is CASSLVVNTEAFF.

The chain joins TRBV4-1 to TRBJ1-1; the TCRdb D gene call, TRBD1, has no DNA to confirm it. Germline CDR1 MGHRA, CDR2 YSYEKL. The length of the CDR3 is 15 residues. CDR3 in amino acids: CASSQDPRGITEAFF.

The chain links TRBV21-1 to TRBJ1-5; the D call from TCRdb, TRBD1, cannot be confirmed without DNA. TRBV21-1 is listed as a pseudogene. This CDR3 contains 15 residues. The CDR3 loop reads CASSRRQGLGQPQHF.

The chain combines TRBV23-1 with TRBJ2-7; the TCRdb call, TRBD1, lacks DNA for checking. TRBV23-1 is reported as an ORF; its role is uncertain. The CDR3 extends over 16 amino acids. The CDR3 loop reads CASSLPETDRGHEQYF.

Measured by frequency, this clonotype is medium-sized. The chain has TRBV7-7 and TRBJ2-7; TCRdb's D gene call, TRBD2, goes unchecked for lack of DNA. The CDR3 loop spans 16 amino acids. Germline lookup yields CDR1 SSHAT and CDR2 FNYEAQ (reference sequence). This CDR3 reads CASSLSSIAGVDEQYF.

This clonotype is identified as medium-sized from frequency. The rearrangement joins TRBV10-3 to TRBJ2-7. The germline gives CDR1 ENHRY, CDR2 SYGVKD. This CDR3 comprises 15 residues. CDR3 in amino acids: CAISDPETQSVEQYF.